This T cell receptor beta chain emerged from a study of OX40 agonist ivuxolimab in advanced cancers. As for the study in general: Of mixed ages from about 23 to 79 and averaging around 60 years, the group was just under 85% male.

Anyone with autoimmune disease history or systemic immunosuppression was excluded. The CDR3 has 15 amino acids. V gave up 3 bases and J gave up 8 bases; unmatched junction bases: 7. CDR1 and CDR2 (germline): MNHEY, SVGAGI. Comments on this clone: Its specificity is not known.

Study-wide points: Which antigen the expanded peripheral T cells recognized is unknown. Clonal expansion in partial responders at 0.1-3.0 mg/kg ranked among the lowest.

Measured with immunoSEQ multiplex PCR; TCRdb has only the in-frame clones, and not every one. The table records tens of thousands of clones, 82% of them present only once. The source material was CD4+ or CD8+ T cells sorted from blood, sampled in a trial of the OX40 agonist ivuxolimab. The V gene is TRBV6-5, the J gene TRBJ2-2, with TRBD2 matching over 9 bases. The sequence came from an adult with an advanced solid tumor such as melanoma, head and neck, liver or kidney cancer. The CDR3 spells CASSYRRGGGGELFF. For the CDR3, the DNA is TGTGCCAGCAGTTATCGGCGGGGGGGAGGTGGGGAGCTGTTTTTT.